The clone carrying this TCR beta chain was detected only a few times. What it binds is unknown. The sample originates from a study of neurological immune-mediated disorders. Notes on the study in general: Across subjects, no CDR3 amino acid sequence appeared in expanded clones of more than one subject, a finding that suggested private repertoires in all groups.

Germline V gene data show CDR1 as DFQATT and CDR2 as SNEGSKA (reference sequence). CDR3 length: 14 residues. The trim removed 6 bases at V and 8 bases at J, leaving 8 bases unmatched. The cDNA came from 5'RACE, which used 10-nucleotide random UMIs. Via MiXCR, TCRdb re-called the 5' RACE reads, giving one row per CDR3 protein. The profile shows approximately 48,000 distinct CDR3 sequences, around 16% of them singletons. The chain links TRBV20-1 to TRBJ1-6, with 9 bases that match TRBD1. The material sequenced was PBMCs. This clonotype originated in a man between 60 and 70 years old in good health. DNA of the CDR3: TGCAGTGCCAGTAACAGGGGGCGCGATTCACCCCTCCACTTT. It translates to CSASNRGRDSPLHF.